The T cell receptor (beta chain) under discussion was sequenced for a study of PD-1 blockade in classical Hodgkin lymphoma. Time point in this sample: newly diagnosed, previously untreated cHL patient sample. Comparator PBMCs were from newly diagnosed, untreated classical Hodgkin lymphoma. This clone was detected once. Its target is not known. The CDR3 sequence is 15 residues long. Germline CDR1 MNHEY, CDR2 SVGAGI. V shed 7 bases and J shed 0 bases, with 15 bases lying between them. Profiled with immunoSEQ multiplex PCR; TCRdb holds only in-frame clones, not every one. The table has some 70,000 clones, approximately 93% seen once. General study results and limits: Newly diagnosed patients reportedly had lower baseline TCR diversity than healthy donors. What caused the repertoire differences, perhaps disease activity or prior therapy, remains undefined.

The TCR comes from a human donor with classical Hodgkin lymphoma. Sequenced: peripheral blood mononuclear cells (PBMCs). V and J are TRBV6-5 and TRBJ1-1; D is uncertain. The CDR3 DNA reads TGTGCCAGCAATCGCTCCCCGACGGTGAACACTGAAGCTTTCTTT. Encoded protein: CASNRSPTVNTEAFF.